These T cell receptor beta chains were read from a single sample in a study of blood T cell repertoires in COVID-19. Method: immunoSEQ multiplex PCR; TCRdb's copy keeps in-frame clones and lacks some. Of about 35,000 clones listed, around 86% were seen once; the top ten hold around a tenth. The sequenced sample was peripheral blood. These receptors were collected from a man at least 80 years old with active COVID-19. Each CDR3 is given with its conserved first and last residue. Fields, in order: V gene, CDR3 protein.

>TRBV3-1/TRBV3-2
CASRPAGGAYEQYF
>TRBV28
CASSLEQGEQYF
>TRBV7-2
CASSLGFSGRAGETQYF
>TRBV4-3
CASSQDLSQGFASYEQYF
>TRBV24-1
CATSDGGLNEQFF
>TRBV5-4
CASSSGTSDYEQYF
>TRBV6-5
CASGWTGGIGGEQYF
>TRBV27
CASRPNRPGTGGFNQPQHF
>TRBV30
CAWGGGFYEQYF
>TRBV6-5
CASSYDRAYRTEAFF
>TRBV24-1
CATSPSDSTNEQYF
>TRBV2
CASSESQGAGSPLHF
>TRBV18
CASSLRQSETQYF
>TRBV2
CASTKSGTSATGNEQFF
>TRBV28
CASSRPPSMVYNEQFF
>TRBV7-9
CASSRSTSGTEQYF
>TRBV18
CASSPRRNLNYGYTF
>TRBV28
CASSSSRGIGQPQHF
>TRBV24-1
CATYDRLNGYTF
>TRBV28
CASSLLGGADTQYF
>TRBV7-8
CASSLHRGDPYGYTF
>TRBV12-2
CASRLVGQAGELFF
>TRBV12-3/TRBV12-4
CASTSGDTQYF
>TRBV4-3
CASRLTSGSFGSGELFF
>TRBV7-7
CASSLASGRINEQFF
>TRBV24-1
CATSDAERRGYTF
>TRBV7-2
CASSDRTQGSNEQFF
>TRBV9
CASSASGGLSYNEQFF